This T cell receptor beta chain was recovered during a study of tumor-infiltrating lymphocytes in primary liver carcinoma. Across the whole study: Male and female patients aged 30 to 69 years made up the cohort. Study outcomes and limitations: The study found a significantly higher top-250-clone fraction in tumors than in blood (p = 0.039).

Germline lookup yields CDR1 SGHAT and CDR2 FQNNGV. This CDR3 region has 13 residues. Making TCR beta cDNA involved 400 to 600 ng total RNA and a constant-region primer. TCR beta libraries came from three nested multiplex PCR rounds using slightly modified ARM-PCR. A C-beta reverse primer was combined with TRBV1-TRBV30 forward primers in the first two PCR rounds, and each round had approximately 9 cycles. Each CDR3 protein gets one entry after TCRdb re-called the multiplex PCR reads with MiXCR. The sample consists of about 35,000 distinct CDR3 sequences, roughly 70% of them appearing once. Unsorted bulk tissue (roughly 17-32 mg) underwent RNA and DNA co-extraction. Details on this clonotype: The antigen remains unidentified. A read error may account for a junction end that differs from germline.

This rearrangement joins TRBV11-2 to TRBJ2-3, with 7 bases fitting TRBD2. This sequence originates from a middle-aged man with primary liver carcinoma and hepatitis B virus infection. The sequenced material came from liver tumor tissue from sampling region 4. Subset here: tumor region T4, right-lateral pole. The CDR3 here is CARSSRGVDTQYF. CDR3 bases: TGTGCCAGGAGCTCACGGGGGGTCGATACTCAGTATTTT. The full variable domain, with the rest looked up from reference TRBV11-2 and TRBJ2-3, is EAGVAQSPRYKIIEKRQSVAFWCNPISGHATLYWYQQILGQGPKLLIQFQNNGVVDDSQLPKDRFSAERLKGVDSTLKIQPAKLEDSAVYLCARSSRGVDTQYFGPGTRLTVL.